This T cell receptor beta chain was sequenced in a study of Graves' ophthalmopathy and Graves' hyperthyroidism. The sample holds a few counts of this clonotype. No antigen is known for it. Trimming removed 1 base from V and 5 bases from J; junction bases left unmatched: 18. The CDR3 length is 20 residues. Germline V gene lookup returns CDR1 KGHDR and CDR2 SFDVKD. The study, taken as a whole, reports: Blood contained most expanded thyroid clonotypes exceeding 0.001 frequency. Distinction of ophthalmopathy from stable hyperthyroidism by a 13-signature model reached 85% to 90% sensitivity and 75% to 83% specificity.

Amplifying from RNA transcripts, the study obtained TCR beta CDR3 regions. An initial RT-PCR round employing HTBI primers preceded a second-round multiplex PCR. TCRdb passed the multiplex PCR reads through MiXCR, listing each CDR3 protein once. Found here are 300,000 to 400,000 distinct CDR3 sequences, about a sixth of them singletons; the top ten hold roughly 2.4%. Hyperthyroidism showing no ophthalmopathy within 18 months of follow-up was stable. Hyperthyroidism cases were recent diagnoses of under 2 months' duration in people aged 18 to 65. The TCR sequence derives from an adult woman with stable Graves' hyperthyroidism. V gene TRBV24-1 combines with J gene TRBJ2-2, with 7 nucleotides matching TRBD2. Sequences were obtained from peripheral blood. CDR3 loop: CATSDFGGGPDCSWTGELFF. The CDR3 DNA reads TGTGCCACCAGTGATTTCGGGGGAGGGCCGGATTGTAGCTGGACCGGGGAGCTGTTTTTT.